These T cell receptor beta chains were read from a single sample in a study of technical replicates of blood from a few donors. The table came from immunoSEQ multiplex PCR; TCRdb's copy has only in-frame clones and leaves some out. This table has some 60,000 clones, approximately 90% appearing once. The specimen sequenced was PBMCs. These receptors were taken from a human donor in good health. Some clones in this sample may be carry-over from other donors' samples. The CDR3 runs from the conserved cysteine through the conserved F or W. Fields, in order: clone size, J gene, D gene, V gene, CDR3 protein, CDR3 DNA. A D gene is named only where the DNA matches it firmly. Size is omitted from some rows. Given values are once, few, many or a class for expanded clones.

>once|TRBJ2-7|.|TRBV4-1
CASSQEPVSSYEQYF
TGCGCCAGCAGCCAAGAACCGGTAAGCTCCTACGAGCAGTACTTC
>.|TRBJ1-3|.|TRBV5-6
CASSLGQLNSGNTIYF
TGTGCCAGCAGCTTAGGACAGCTAAACTCTGGAAACACCATATATTTT
>few|TRBJ2-1|TRBD2|TRBV13
CASSLREGSYNEQFF
TGTGCCAGCAGCTTACGGGAGGGCTCCTACAATGAGCAGTTCTTC
>.|TRBJ1-1|.|TRBV15
CATSGSTGYVTEAFF
TGTGCCACCAGCGGTAGCACAGGGTATGTAACTGAAGCTTTCTTT
>.|TRBJ2-7|.|TRBV25-1
CASRHPGGEQYF
TGTGCCAGCAGGCATCCAGGGGGGGAGCAGTACTTC
>.|TRBJ2-4|TRBD1|TRBV25-1
CASSESLKGASNIQYF
TGTGCCAGCAGTGAATCGCTGAAGGGGGCGAGTAACATTCAGTACTTC
>.|TRBJ1-2|.|TRBV28
CASSLIDGWGPRNYGYTF
TGTGCCAGCAGTTTAATTGACGGATGGGGCCCTAGGAACTATGGCTACACCTTC
>.|TRBJ1-2|TRBD1|TRBV6-5
CASSYTHRGHGYTF
TGTGCCAGCAGTTACACACACAGGGGCCATGGCTACACCTTC
>.|TRBJ2-1|.|TRBV29-1
CSVDESGSYNEQFF
TGCAGCGTTGACGAGTCGGGTTCCTACAATGAGCAGTTCTTC
>.|TRBJ1-1|.|TRBV15
CATSRYHWGSVNTEAFF
TGTGCCACCAGCAGATACCACTGGGGCAGTGTGAACACTGAAGCTTTCTTT
>.|TRBJ1-2|.|TRBV11-3
CASSPRQGRYGYTF
TGTGCCAGCAGCCCGCGGCAGGGCAGGTATGGCTACACCTTC
>.|TRBJ1-1|TRBD1|TRBV10-3
CATRTGGMNTEAFF
TGTGCCACTCGGACAGGGGGAATGAACACTGAAGCTTTCTTT
>.|TRBJ2-7|TRBD2|TRBV4-3
CASSHSGGYGDEQYF
TGCGCCAGCAGCCACAGCGGGGGGTATGGGGACGAGCAGTACTTC
>.|TRBJ1-2|.|TRBV4-3
CASSQDDGHRYGYTF
TGCGCCAGCAGCCAAGACGACGGCCACAGATATGGCTACACCTTC
>.|TRBJ2-3|TRBD2|TRBV7-8
CASSLRTSGSRDTQYF
TGTGCCAGCAGCTTACGGACTAGCGGGAGTCGGGATACGCAGTATTTT
>.|TRBJ1-5|.|TRBV25-1
CASSPRGGNQPQHF
TGTGCCAGCTCCCCTCGGGGGGGCAATCAGCCCCAGCATTTT
>.|TRBJ2-3|TRBD1|TRBV25-1
CASSEGPGGKDTQYF
TGTGCCAGCAGTGAGGGCCCAGGGGGCAAAGATACGCAGTATTTT
>.|TRBJ2-7|TRBD2|TRBV5-1
CASSPTSGVGEQYF
TGCGCCAGCAGCCCGACTAGCGGGGTGGGCGAGCAGTACTTC
>.|TRBJ1-2|TRBD1|TRBV2
CASGRQGSAGYTF
TGTGCCAGCGGGAGACAGGGGTCGGCAGGCTACACCTTC
>.|TRBJ2-3|.|TRBV7-9
CASSPRGGGAADTQYF
TGTGCCAGCAGCCCGAGGGGCGGCGGGGCGGCAGATACGCAGTATTTT
>.|TRBJ1-2|.|TRBV7-3
CASSPSGNYGYTF
TGTGCCAGCTCCCCGTCAGGGAACTATGGCTACACCTTC
>once|TRBJ2-7|TRBD1|TRBV27
CASSTAPGQGNYEQYF
TGTGCCAGCAGTACTGCGCCGGGACAGGGGAACTACGAGCAGTACTTC
>few|TRBJ1-2|TRBD1|TRBV6-6
CASKGGAYYGYTF
TGTGCCAGTAAAGGGGGCGCGTACTATGGCTACACCTTC
>.|TRBJ2-7|TRBD2|TRBV5-1
CASSRGGGPLYEQYF
TGCGCCAGCAGCCGGGGGGGAGGGCCTCTCTACGAGCAGTACTTC
>.|TRBJ2-7|.|TRBV2
CASRGPSELRPYEQYF
TGTGCCAGCAGGGGCCCCTCAGAACTTAGACCCTACGAGCAGTACTTC
>.|TRBJ2-5|TRBD1|TRBV7-6
CASSLAPDRGREETQYF
TGTGCCAGCAGCTTAGCCCCGGACAGGGGGCGGGAAGAGACCCAGTACTTC
>.|TRBJ1-2|.|TRBV4-1
CASSRDTVDGYTF
TGCGCCAGCAGCCGGGACACCGTCGATGGCTACACCTTC
>few|TRBJ1-5|TRBD1|TRBV6-4
CASIITGVSQPQHF
TGTGCCAGCATCATAACAGGGGTAAGTCAGCCCCAGCATTTT
>.|TRBJ2-1|TRBD2|TRBV5-1
CASSSGGAGGYSENNEQFF
TGCGCCAGCAGCTCCGGCGGAGCGGGGGGTTATAGCGAGAACAATGAGCAGTTCTTC
>.|TRBJ1-5|.|TRBV12-5
CASGLPFWPQHF
TGTGCTAGTGGTTTGCCCTTCTGGCCCCAGCATTTT
>.|TRBJ2-2|TRBD2|TRBV5-1
CASSLSTSGSSGELFF
TGCGCCAGCAGCTTATCGACTAGCGGGTCCTCCGGGGAGCTGTTTTTT
>.|TRBJ2-7|TRBD1|TRBV5-5
CASSLGQGGEQYF
TGTGCCAGCAGCTTGGGACAGGGTGGCGAGCAGTACTTC
>.|TRBJ2-3|TRBD2|TRBV30
CAWSVDGGRASPQYF
TGTGCCTGGTCCGTAGACGGCGGGAGGGCCTCTCCGCAGTATTTT
>.|TRBJ2-1|.|TRBV28
CASSSLGANNEQFF
TGTGCCAGCAGCTCTTTAGGGGCCAACAATGAGCAGTTCTTC
>few|TRBJ1-1|TRBD1|TRBV30
CAWSVGQAMNTEAFF
TGTGCCTGGAGTGTGGGACAGGCGATGAACACTGAAGCTTTCTTT
>.|TRBJ2-3|TRBD2|TRBV2
CASSPSGGAGDTQYF
TGTGCCAGCAGTCCTAGCGGGGGGGCAGGAGATACGCAGTATTTT
>.|TRBJ2-7|.|TRBV27
CASSFEGSYEQYF
TGTGCCAGCAGTTTTGAGGGCTCCTACGAGCAGTACTTC
>.|TRBJ1-6|.|TRBV2
CASSELSSNSPLHF
TGTGCCAGCAGTGAATTGTCCAGTAATTCACCCCTCCACTTT
>.|TRBJ2-7|TRBD2|TRBV7-9
CASSFVRGLAGGGWYEQYF
TGTGCCAGCAGCTTCGTCCGGGGACTAGCGGGAGGAGGTTGGTACGAGCAGTACTTC
>.|TRBJ1-2|.|TRBV10-3
CAISGEGQHTGYTF
TGTGCCATCAGTGGCGAAGGACAGCATACGGGCTACACCTTC
>.|TRBJ1-6|TRBD1|TRBV9
CASSSNTGTENSPLHF
TGTGCCAGCAGCTCAAATACCGGGACAGAAAATTCACCCCTCCACTTT
>.|TRBJ2-7|.|TRBV4-3
CASSQANTVEQYF
TGCGCCAGCAGCCAAGCGAATACGGTGGAGCAGTACTTC
>once|TRBJ2-1|TRBD1|TRBV4-3
CASSQVTRGPNEQFF
TGCGCCAGCAGCCAAGTTACCAGGGGGCCTAATGAGCAGTTCTTC
>.|TRBJ2-1|TRBD2|TRBV2
CASSKRLAGVLGLGEQFF
TGTGCCAGCAGTAAGAGACTAGCGGGAGTCCTGGGGTTAGGTGAGCAGTTCTTC
>.|TRBJ1-1|.|TRBV7-9
CASSSGMNTEAFF
TGTGCCAGCAGCTCGGGGATGAACACTGAAGCTTTCTTT
>.|TRBJ1-2|.|TRBV2
CASSVGIRGGYTF
TGTGCCAGCAGTGTTGGCATCAGAGGGGGCTACACCTTC
>.|TRBJ2-1|TRBD1|TRBV9
CASSADPDRDRVNNEQFF
TGTGCCAGCAGCGCAGACCCGGACCGGGACAGGGTAAACAATGAGCAGTTCTTC
>.|TRBJ2-3|TRBD1|TRBV7-3
CASSQDRGPWDTQYF
TGTGCCAGCAGCCAGGACAGGGGGCCGTGGGATACGCAGTATTTT
>.|TRBJ1-2|.|TRBV5-4
CASSPASRGDFLGYTF
TGTGCCAGCAGCCCCGCATCTAGGGGCGATTTTCTCGGCTACACCTTC
>.|TRBJ2-1|TRBD1|TRBV7-9
CASSSGGNEQFF
TGTGCCAGCAGCTCAGGGGGTAATGAGCAGTTCTTC
>.|TRBJ2-1|TRBD2|TRBV9
CASSPFSGSSDEQFF
TGTGCCAGCAGCCCCTTTAGCGGGAGTAGTGATGAGCAGTTCTTC
>once|TRBJ1-5|.|TRBV19
CASSRTQGLSQPQHF
TGTGCCAGTAGTAGGACCCAGGGATTGAGTCAGCCCCAGCATTTT
>medium-sized|TRBJ1-1|TRBD1|TRBV7-2
CASSPYSRDRGLYTEAFF
TGTGCCAGCAGTCCCTATTCACGGGACAGGGGGCTTTATACTGAAGCTTTCTTT